Listed below are T cell receptor beta chains from one sample, sequenced in a study of vaccination effects on CD4 cells after COVID-19. These receptors' targets are unknown. Assay: immunoSEQ multiplex PCR; the TCRdb copy retains only in-frame clones and omits some. Here the sample spans about 46,000 clones, 65% to 80% being singletons. Source: CD4+ T cells from PBMCs cultured with HCoV-OC43 spike peptides, taken after COVID-19 vaccination. Receptors originate from a human donor who received a COVID-19 vaccine. The CDR3 runs from the conserved cysteine through the conserved F or W. A D gene is named only where the DNA matches it firmly. Only some rows state a clone size, as once, few, many or a class for expanded clones.

d_call j_call v_call clone_size cdr3_aa cdr3_nt
TRBD1 TRBJ1-5 TRBV2 . CASSARTGGMGQPQHF TGTGCCAGCAGTGCCCGGACAGGGGGCATGGGGCAGCCCCAGCATTTT
. TRBJ2-2 TRBV9 few CASSGRWAGELFF TGTGCCAGCAGCGGCCGATGGGCCGGGGAGCTGTTTTTT
TRBD1 TRBJ1-5 TRBV6-2/TRBV6-3 . CASSYSSGGNSNQPQHF TGTGCCAGCAGTTACTCATCAGGGGGGAATAGCAATCAGCCCCAGCATTTT
TRBD2 TRBJ2-1 TRBV10-3 . CAISWTSGEYNEQFF TGTGCCATCAGTTGGACTAGCGGGGAGTACAATGAGCAGTTCTTC
. TRBJ1-2 TRBV12-3/TRBV12-4 . CASSPLRGNGYTF TGTGCCAGCAGCCCTCTCCGGGGAAATGGCTACACCTTC
TRBD2 TRBJ2-7 TRBV5-1 . CASSLRASGGLSYEQYF TGCGCCAGCAGCTTGAGGGCTAGCGGGGGGCTTTCCTACGAGCAGTACTTC
. TRBJ1-1 TRBV5-1 few CASGRSSEPTEAFF TGCGCCAGCGGGAGGTCCTCGGAGCCCACTGAAGCTTTCTTT
TRBD1 TRBJ1-6 TRBV19 . CASRGTENSPLHF TGTGCCTCCCGGGGGACAGAGAATTCACCCCTCCACTTT
TRBD1 TRBJ1-1 TRBV27 . CASRLQGRGEAFF TGTGCCAGCAGATTACAGGGGAGGGGTGAAGCTTTCTTT
. TRBJ2-5 TRBV3-1/TRBV3-2 . CASSQVLGQGETQYF TGTGCCAGCAGCCAAGTTTTGGGGCAGGGGGAGACCCAGTACTTC
TRBD1 TRBJ2-7 TRBV5-1 once CASSPPGQGYEQYF TGCGCCAGCAGCCCACCGGGACAGGGCTACGAGCAGTACTTC
. TRBJ1-1 TRBV3-1/TRBV3-2 few CASSRSNTEAFF TGTGCCAGCAGCCGTTCAAACACTGAAGCTTTCTTT
. TRBJ1-2 TRBV29-1 . CSDAEAATNYGYTF TGCAGCGATGCCGAGGCGGCGACTAACTATGGCTACACCTTC
. TRBJ1-5 TRBV11-2 few CASSLWGHQPQHF TGTGCCAGCAGCTTATGGGGACATCAGCCCCAGCATTTT
TRBD1 TRBJ2-2 TRBV6-4 . CASRTQGALNTGELFF TGTGCCAGCAGAACTCAGGGGGCCCTGAACACCGGGGAGCTGTTTTTT
. TRBJ2-2 TRBV4-1 few CASSQATGPNTGELFF TGCGCCAGCAGCCAAGCAACGGGGCCGAACACCGGGGAGCTGTTTTTT
. TRBJ1-5 TRBV3-1/TRBV3-2 few CASSQGSEPRQPQHF TGTGCCAGCAGCCAAGGCTCGGAGCCCAGACAGCCCCAGCATTTT
TRBD1 TRBJ1-2 TRBV6-6 . CASTAQGHYGYTF TGTGCCAGCACTGCACAGGGGCACTATGGCTACACCTTC
. TRBJ1-5 TRBV28 . CASRFENQPQHF TGTGCCAGCAGGTTTGAAAATCAGCCCCAGCATTTT
. TRBJ2-7 TRBV18 . CASSRIASYEQYF TGTGCCAGCTCAAGGATTGCTTCCTACGAGCAGTACTTC
TRBD1 TRBJ1-1 TRBV3-1/TRBV3-2 few CASSPRLAQGALFGEAFF TGTGCCAGCAGCCCCCGGTTGGCACAGGGGGCTTTATTTGGTGAAGCTTTCTTT
TRBD1 TRBJ1-2 TRBV6-5 . CASSFRTGNYGYTF TGTGCCAGCAGCTTCAGGACAGGAAACTATGGCTACACCTTC
. TRBJ2-1 TRBV21-1 . CASSRLGDFIRLNNEQFF TGTGCCAGCAGCCGTCTAGGGGATTTTATACGACTAAACAATGAGCAGTTCTTC
. TRBJ1-2 TRBV5-1 . CASSATATVAGGGYTF TGCGCCAGCAGCGCGACTGCTACAGTGGCGGGGGGTGGCTACACCTTC
. TRBJ1-1 TRBV19 . CASSMNRDTEAFF TGTGCCAGTAGTATGAACAGGGACACTGAAGCTTTCTTT
TRBD2 TRBJ2-2 TRBV4-1 . CASSQDPGGRGTGELFF TGCGCCAGCAGCCAAGATCCGGGGGGGCGGGGCACCGGGGAGCTGTTTTTT
. TRBJ2-1 TRBV27 . CASTWTGSKISYNEQFF TGTGCCAGCACCTGGACGGGTTCTAAAATCTCCTACAATGAGCAGTTCTTC
. TRBJ2-2 TRBV12-3/TRBV12-4 once CASSLIPGGELFF TGTGCCAGCAGTTTAATCCCGGGCGGGGAGCTGTTTTTT
. TRBJ1-1 TRBV4-2 . CASSLSDGNTEAFF TGTGCCAGCAGCCTTTCGGACGGGAACACTGAAGCTTTCTTT
TRBD1 TRBJ2-6 TRBV6-2/TRBV6-3 . CASSRGGTGASGANVLTF TGTGCCAGCAGCCGAGGCGGGACAGGGGCCTCCGGGGCCAACGTCCTGACTTTC
TRBD2 TRBJ2-7 TRBV7-9 . CASSLSALAGPYPNYEQYF TGTGCCAGCAGCTTATCCGCGCTAGCGGGGCCCTACCCCAACTACGAGCAGTACTTC
TRBD1 TRBJ1-3 TRBV10-3 . CAISDTGAGNTIYF TGTGCCATCAGTGATACAGGGGCTGGAAACACCATATATTTT
. TRBJ2-3 TRBV7-6 . CASSLALASADTQYF TGTGCCAGCAGCTTAGCCCTAGCGTCGGCAGATACGCAGTATTTT
TRBD2 TRBJ2-1 TRBV6-5 . CASSRTSGSSNEQFF TGTGCCAGCAGTAGGACTAGCGGGAGTAGCAATGAGCAGTTCTTC
. TRBJ2-1 TRBV2 . CASRTYNEQFF TGTGCCAGCAGGACCTACAATGAGCAGTTCTTC
. TRBJ2-2 TRBV5-8 . CASKYSQNTGELFF TGTGCCAGCAAATACTCCCAGAACACCGGGGAGCTGTTTTTT
. TRBJ2-1 TRBV27 few CASGFAGSSYNEQFF TGTGCCAGCGGGTTTGCGGGGTCCTCCTACAATGAGCAGTTCTTC
. TRBJ1-4 TRBV27 . CASSLSWNGGKLFF TGTGCCAGCAGTTTATCGTGGAACGGCGGAAAACTGTTTTTT
. TRBJ1-5 TRBV11-2 . CASSLGTGYNQPQHF TGTGCCAGCAGCTTAGGAACAGGGTACAATCAGCCCCAGCATTTT
. TRBJ1-1 TRBV6-5 . CASSSQMNTEAFF TGTGCCAGCAGTTCCCAAATGAACACTGAAGCTTTCTTT